This T cell receptor (beta chain) is drawn from a study of identical twins (dated by TCRdb to between 2015 and 2016). Describing the broader study: To test whether fetal clonotypes persist, this study deep-sequenced TCR alpha and beta repertoires from monozygotic twins, from unrelated adults of various ages, and from cord blood. Replicate twin experiments were performed at different times using different library preparation protocols to rule out contamination.

Here is what the overall study found, with its caveats: Because the same donors could not be followed over many years, conclusions were based on cross-sectional statistical analysis. Excess twin sharing in beta out-of-frame sequences was weaker because fewer shared sequences lowered the signal-to-noise ratio. Out-of-frame TCR alpha sequences shared between twins showed an excess of low generation-probability sequences compared with coincidental sharing between unrelated individuals. Fewer insertions were carried by abundant cord blood beta clonotypes; a weaker similar trend was observed in young adult naive repertoires, while no such trend was observed in memory repertoires. Zero-insertion analyses could be partly confounded by invariant T cells such as MAIT and iNKT, though diverse VJ usage argued against such confounding for most clonotypes. In monozygotic twins, out-of-frame TCR alpha sharing was systematically underestimated by recombination models, although the models agreed with sharing between unrelated individuals.

All donors were healthy Caucasians. Three pairs of female monozygotic twins, all aged roughly 18 to 29 years, made up the twin cohort. Peripheral blood mononuclear cells were the source from which RNA for the TCR libraries was isolated. The CDR3 contains 13 residues, cysteine and phenylalanine counted. Only the CDR3 part of the read is kept: 39 bases, read in frame from the first base. Between the V and J ends, shortened by 5 bases and 4 bases respectively, the junction contains 11 bases. The germline V gene (reference sequence) sets CDR1 to SEHNR and CDR2 to FQNEAQ. This clonotype was seen only a few times. Its antigen specificity is not known. No base quality values were provided; no much bigger clone lies one nucleotide off. Library method: 5' RACE. TCRdb lists the instrument as Illumina HiSeq 2000. A universal primer binding site was introduced by template switching, and a unique molecular identifier was present in the final cDNA, enabling accurate counting of TCR cDNA molecules. First-strand cDNA for TCR alpha and beta chains was synthesized from specific primers in the conserved constant-segment region. To control for contamination, each cDNA library was double barcoded with a SMART-Mk sample barcode plus Illumina barcodes. Two successive PCR steps introduced TruSeq adapter sequences along with Illumina sample barcodes. TCR alpha and beta cDNA libraries were sequenced on the Illumina HiSeq platform with custom primers. As for the authors' bioinformatics: Unique molecular identifiers were extracted from raw reads with MiGEC, and CDR3 positions were determined with MiXCR. For each individual, recombination models were inferred using an EM algorithm with the repgenHMM and IGoR tools. Shared clonotype analysis was performed with the tcR package in R, normalizing sharing by the product of cloneset sizes. To study raw recombination without the effects of thymic and clonal selection, out-of-frame nonproductive sequences were analyzed. TCRdb reprocessed the public reads (quality trimming at Q25 with fastp, clone calling with MiXCR) and kept in-frame beta chains. CDR3 protein sequences are deduplicated, and each keeps its most common genes and DNA. TCRdb assigned the V and J calls; the authors' analysis was not used. The sample data list approximately 590,000 distinct CDR3 sequences, and around 9.6% of these were observed just once. The ten largest clones capture 2.5% to 3.5% of the sample.

These same data were also listed under a study on yellow fever vaccine responses in identical twins. The second study's authors report: According to the authors, in identical twins the way T cells responded to vaccination appeared partly convergent and partly personalized. The study precisely tracked vaccine-responding T cell clones in identical twins.

This receptor was identified in a woman aged 18-29 years in good health. Sample: PBMCs. The chain couples TRBV7-9 to TRBJ1-1; no confident D gene assignment can be made. The sequence in DNA is TGTGCCAGCAGCCCAGAAGGGCCCACTGAAGCTTTCTTT. The encoded protein is CASSPEGPTEAFF.